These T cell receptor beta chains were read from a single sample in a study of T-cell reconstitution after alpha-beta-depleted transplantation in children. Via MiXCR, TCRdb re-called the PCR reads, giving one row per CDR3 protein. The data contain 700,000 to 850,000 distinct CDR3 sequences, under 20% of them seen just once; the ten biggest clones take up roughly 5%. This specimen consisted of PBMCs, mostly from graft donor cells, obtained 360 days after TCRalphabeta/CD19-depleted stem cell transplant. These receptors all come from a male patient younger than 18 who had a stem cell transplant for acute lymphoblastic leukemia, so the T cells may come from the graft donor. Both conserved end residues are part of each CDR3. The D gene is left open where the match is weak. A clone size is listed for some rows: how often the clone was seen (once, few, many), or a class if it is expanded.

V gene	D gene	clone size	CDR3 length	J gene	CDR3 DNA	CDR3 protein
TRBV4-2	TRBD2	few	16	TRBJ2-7	TGTGCCAGCAGCCAAGTTACCGGGACTAGAGGCTACGAGCAGTACTTC	CASSQVTGTRGYEQYF
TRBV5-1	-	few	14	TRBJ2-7	TGCGCCAGCAGCCCTCAGGACTTTCCGCTAGAGCAGTACTTC	CASSPQDFPLEQYF
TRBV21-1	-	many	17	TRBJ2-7	TGTGCCAGCAGCAAAGTCAAGAGGACCCGCTACCTAGACGAGCAGTACTTC	CASSKVKRTRYLDEQYF
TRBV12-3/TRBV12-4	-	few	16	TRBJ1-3	TGTGCCAGCAGTTTAGGGGGTACTTATGCTGGAAACACCATATATTTT	CASSLGGTYAGNTIYF
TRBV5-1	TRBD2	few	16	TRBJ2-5	TGCGCCAGCAGTACCCGACCGGGGGGTCCACAGGAGACCCAGTACTTC	CASSTRPGGPQETQYF
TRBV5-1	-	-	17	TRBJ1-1	TGCGCCAGCAGAAAGTGGGGGCCTGGCAGCATGAACACTGAAGCTTTCTTT	CASRKWGPGSMNTEAFF
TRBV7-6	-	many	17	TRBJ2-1	TGTGCCAGCAGCTTAGCCGGTCCTAGCGAGCCCTACAATGAGCAGTTCTTC	CASSLAGPSEPYNEQFF
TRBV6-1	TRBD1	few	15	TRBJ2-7	TGTGCCAGCAGTGCTAGGACAGGGCGACCCTACGAGCAGTACTTC	CASSARTGRPYEQYF
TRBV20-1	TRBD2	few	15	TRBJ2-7	TGCAGTGCCCCGGGAGGAGACCTTATCTCTTACGAGCAGTACTTC	CSAPGGDLISYEQYF
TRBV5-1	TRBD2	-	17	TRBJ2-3	TGCGCCAGCAGCTACGGACTAGCGGGAGGTCTCCCAGATACGCAGTATTTT	CASSYGLAGGLPDTQYF
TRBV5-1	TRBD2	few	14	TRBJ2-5	TGCGCCAGCAGCCATACTAGCGGATTGAAGACCCAGTACTTC	CASSHTSGLKTQYF
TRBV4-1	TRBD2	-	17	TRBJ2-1	TGCGCCAGCAGCCAACTTAATCTAGCGGGAGCCGACAATGAGCAGTTCTTC	CASSQLNLAGADNEQFF
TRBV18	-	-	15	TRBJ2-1	TGTGCCAGCTCGTATACAGGACCACTCTCCAATGAGCAGTTCTTC	CASSYTGPLSNEQFF
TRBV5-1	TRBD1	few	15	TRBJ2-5	TGCGCCAGCAGCTTGGAGACAGGGATTGTGGGGACCCAGTACTTC	CASSLETGIVGTQYF
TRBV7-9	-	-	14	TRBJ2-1	TGTGCCAGCAGCGACCCCCCGGCCTACAATGAGCAGTTCTTC	CASSDPPAYNEQFF
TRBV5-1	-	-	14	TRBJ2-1	TGCGCCAGCGGGGGTGGGGGCCCCCGCAATGAGCAGTTCTTC	CASGGGGPRNEQFF
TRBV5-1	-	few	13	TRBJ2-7	TGCGCCAGCAGCTTGATTCCGAAGGACGAGCAGTACTTC	CASSLIPKDEQYF
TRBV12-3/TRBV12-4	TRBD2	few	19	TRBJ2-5	TGTGCCAGCAGTGTTTTTTCAGGGACTAGCGGGAGCTGGAGAGAGACCCAGTACTTC	CASSVFSGTSGSWRETQYF
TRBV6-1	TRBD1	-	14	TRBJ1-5	TGTGCCAGCAGAAAGCCGGGACAGAATCAGCCCCAGCATTTT	CASRKPGQNQPQHF
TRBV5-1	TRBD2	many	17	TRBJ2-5	TGCGCCAGCAGCTTAGTACCGGGACTAGCAGCTCAAGAGACCCAGTACTTC	CASSLVPGLAAQETQYF
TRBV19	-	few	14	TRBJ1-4	TGTGCCAGTAGTGCCCTTGCAACTAATGAAAAACTGTTTTTT	CASSALATNEKLFF
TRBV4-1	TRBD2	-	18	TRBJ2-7	TGCGCCAGCAGCCAAGGGGGAATCCGGGAGGGACCGACCTACGAGCAGTACTTC	CASSQGGIREGPTYEQYF
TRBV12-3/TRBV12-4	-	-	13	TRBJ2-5	TGTGCCATCTCAGGACAGCTCCAAGAGACCCAGTACTTC	CAISGQLQETQYF
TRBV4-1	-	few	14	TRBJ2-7	TGCGCCAGCAGCCAACAGGGGAAAAGGGACGAGCAGTACTTC	CASSQQGKRDEQYF
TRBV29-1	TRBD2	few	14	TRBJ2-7	TGCAGCGCAGACCTAGCGGGAGGGCCTTCCGAGCAGTACTTC	CSADLAGGPSEQYF
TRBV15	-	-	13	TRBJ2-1	TGTGCCACCAGCAGAGATAACGACAATGAGCAGTTCTTC	CATSRDNDNEQFF
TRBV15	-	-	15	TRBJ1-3	TGTGCCACCAGCACACAGGCTTACTCTGGAAACACCATATATTTT	CATSTQAYSGNTIYF